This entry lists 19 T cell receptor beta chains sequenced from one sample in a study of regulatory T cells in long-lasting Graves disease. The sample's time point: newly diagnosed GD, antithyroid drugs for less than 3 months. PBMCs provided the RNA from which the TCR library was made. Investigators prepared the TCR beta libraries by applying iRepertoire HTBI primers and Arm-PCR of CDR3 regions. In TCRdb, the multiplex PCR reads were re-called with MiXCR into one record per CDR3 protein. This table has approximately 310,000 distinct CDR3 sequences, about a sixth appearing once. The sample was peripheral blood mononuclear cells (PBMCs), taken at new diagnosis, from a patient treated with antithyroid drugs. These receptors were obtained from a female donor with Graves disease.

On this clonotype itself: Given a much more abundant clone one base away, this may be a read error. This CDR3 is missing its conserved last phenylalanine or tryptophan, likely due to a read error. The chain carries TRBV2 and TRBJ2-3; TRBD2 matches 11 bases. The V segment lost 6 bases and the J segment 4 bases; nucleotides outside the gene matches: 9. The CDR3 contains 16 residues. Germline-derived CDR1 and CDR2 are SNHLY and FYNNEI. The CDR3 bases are TGTGCCAGCAGCTCACTAGCGGGAGAATCACCAGATACGCAGTATATT. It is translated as CASSSLAGESPDTQYI.

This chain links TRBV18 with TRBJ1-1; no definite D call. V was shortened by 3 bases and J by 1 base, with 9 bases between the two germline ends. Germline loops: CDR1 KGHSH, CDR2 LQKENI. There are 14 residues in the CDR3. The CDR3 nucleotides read TGTGCCAGCTCACCTGGGCCGGGGAACACTGAAGCTTTCTTT. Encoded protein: CASSPGPGNTEAFF. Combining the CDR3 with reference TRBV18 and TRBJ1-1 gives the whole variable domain NAGVMQNPRHLVRRRGQEARLRCSPMKGHSHVYWYRQLPEEGLKFMVYLQKENIIDESGMPKERFSAEFPKEGPSILRIQQVVRGDSAAYFCASSPGPGNTEAFFGQGTRLTVV.

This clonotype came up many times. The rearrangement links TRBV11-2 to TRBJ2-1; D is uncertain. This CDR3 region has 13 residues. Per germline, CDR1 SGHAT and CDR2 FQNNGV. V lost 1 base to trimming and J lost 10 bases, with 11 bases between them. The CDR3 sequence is CASSLAPGGEQFF. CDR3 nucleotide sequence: TGTGCCAGCAGCTTAGCGCCAGGTGGAGAGCAGTTCTTC.

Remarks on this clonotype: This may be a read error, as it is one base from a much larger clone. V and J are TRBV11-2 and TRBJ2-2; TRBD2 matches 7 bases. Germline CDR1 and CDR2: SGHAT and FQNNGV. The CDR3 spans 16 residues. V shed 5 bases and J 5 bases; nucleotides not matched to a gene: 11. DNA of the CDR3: TGTGCCAGCAGCGCCCCAGCGGGAAGGGGTACCGGGGAGCTGTTTTTT. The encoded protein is CASSAPAGRGTGELFF. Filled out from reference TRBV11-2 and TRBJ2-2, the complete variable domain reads EAGVAQSPRYKIIEKRQSVAFWCNPISGHATLYWYQQILGQGPKLLIQFQNNGVVDDSQLPKDRFSAERLKGVDSTLKIQPAKLEDSAVYLCASSAPAGRGTGELFFGEGSRLTVL.

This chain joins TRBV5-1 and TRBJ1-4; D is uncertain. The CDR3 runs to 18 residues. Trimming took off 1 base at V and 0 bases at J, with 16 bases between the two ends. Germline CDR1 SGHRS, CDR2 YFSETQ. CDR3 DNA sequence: TGCGCCAGCAGCTTGACGGCTGGCCTCACCTCAACTAATGAAAAACTGTTTTTT. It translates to CASSLTAGLTSTNEKLFF.

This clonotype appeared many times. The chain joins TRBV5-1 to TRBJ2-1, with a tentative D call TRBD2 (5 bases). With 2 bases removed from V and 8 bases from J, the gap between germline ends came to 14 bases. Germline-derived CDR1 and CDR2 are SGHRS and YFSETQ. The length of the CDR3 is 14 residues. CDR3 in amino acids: CASSLEPGVYEQFF. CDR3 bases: TGCGCCAGCAGCTTAGAACCCGGGGTCTATGAGCAGTTCTTC.

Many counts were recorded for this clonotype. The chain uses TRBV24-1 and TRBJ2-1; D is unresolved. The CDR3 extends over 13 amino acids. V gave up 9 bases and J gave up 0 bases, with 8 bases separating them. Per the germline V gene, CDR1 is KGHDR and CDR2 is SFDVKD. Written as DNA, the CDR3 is TGTGCCACCGCCCGGAGCTCCTACAATGAGCAGTTCTTC. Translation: CATARSSYNEQFF.

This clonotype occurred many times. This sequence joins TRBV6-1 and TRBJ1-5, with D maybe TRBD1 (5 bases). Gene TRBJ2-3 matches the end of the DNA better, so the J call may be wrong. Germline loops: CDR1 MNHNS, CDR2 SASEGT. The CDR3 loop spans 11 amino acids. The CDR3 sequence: CASTRQGIQYF. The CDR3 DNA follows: TGTGCCAGCACTCGTCAGGGAATCCAGTATTTT.

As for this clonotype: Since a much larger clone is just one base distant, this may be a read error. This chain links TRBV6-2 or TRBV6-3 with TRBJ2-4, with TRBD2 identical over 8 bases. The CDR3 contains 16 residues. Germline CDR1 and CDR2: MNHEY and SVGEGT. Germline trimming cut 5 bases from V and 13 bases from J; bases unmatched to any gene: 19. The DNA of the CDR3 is TGTGCCAGCAGTGACAGAACTAGCGGACCATACAATGAGCAGTACTTC. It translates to CASSDRTSGPYNEQYF.

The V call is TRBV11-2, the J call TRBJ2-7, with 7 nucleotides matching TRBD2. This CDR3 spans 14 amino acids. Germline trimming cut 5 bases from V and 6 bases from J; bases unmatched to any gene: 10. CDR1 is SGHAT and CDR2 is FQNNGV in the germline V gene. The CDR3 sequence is CASSGSGYQREQYF. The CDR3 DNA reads TGTGCCAGCAGCGGTAGCGGGTACCAGCGCGAGCAGTACTTC.

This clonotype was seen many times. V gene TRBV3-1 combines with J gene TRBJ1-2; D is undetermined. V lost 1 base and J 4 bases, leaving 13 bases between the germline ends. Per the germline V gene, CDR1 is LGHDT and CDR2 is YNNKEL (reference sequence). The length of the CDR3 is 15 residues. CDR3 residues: CASSQVVSSLYGYTF. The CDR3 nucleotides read TGTGCCAGCAGCCAAGTTGTCAGTTCGCTCTATGGCTACACCTTC.

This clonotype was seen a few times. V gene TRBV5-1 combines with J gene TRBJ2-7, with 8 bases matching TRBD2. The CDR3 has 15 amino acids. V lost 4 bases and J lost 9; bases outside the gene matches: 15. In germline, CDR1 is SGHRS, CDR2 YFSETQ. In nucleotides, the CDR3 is TGCGCCAGCAGCCCGGAGACTAGCGCGATGACGGGGCAGTACTTC. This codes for CASSPETSAMTGQYF.

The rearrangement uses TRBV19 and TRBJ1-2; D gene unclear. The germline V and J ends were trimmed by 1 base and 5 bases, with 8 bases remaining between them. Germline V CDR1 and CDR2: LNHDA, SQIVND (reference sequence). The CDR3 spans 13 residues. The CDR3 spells CASSIVSGYGYTF. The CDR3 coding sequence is TGTGCCAGTAGTATAGTATCGGGGTATGGCTACACCTTC. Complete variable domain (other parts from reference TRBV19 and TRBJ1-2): DGGITQSPKYLFRKEGQNVTLSCEQNLNHDAMYWYRQDPGQGLRLIYYSQIVNDFQKGDIAEGYSVSREKKESFPLTVTSAQKNPTAFYLCASSIVSGYGYTFGSGTRLTVV.

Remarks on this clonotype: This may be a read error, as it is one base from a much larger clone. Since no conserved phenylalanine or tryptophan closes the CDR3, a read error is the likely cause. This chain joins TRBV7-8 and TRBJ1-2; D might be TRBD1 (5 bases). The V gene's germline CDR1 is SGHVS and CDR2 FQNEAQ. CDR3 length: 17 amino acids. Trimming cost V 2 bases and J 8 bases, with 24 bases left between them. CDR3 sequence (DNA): TGTGCCAGCAGCTTATACAAGCGATTGGGGCTTGAAGACGGCTACACCCTC. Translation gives CASSLYKRLGLEDGYTL.

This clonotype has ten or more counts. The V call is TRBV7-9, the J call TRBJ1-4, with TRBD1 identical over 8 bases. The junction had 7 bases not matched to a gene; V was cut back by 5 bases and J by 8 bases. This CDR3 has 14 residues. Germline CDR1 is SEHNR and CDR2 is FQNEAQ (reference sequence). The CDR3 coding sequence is TGTGCCAGCAGCCCCGCCCGACAGGGGGAAAAACTGTTTTTT. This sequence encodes CASSPARQGEKLFF.

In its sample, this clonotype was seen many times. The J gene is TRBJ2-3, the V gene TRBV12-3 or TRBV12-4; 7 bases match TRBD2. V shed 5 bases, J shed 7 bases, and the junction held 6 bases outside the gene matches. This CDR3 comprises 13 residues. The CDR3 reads CASSLPGLYTQYF. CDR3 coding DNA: TGTGCCAGCAGTCTTCCGGGACTATATACGCAGTATTTT.

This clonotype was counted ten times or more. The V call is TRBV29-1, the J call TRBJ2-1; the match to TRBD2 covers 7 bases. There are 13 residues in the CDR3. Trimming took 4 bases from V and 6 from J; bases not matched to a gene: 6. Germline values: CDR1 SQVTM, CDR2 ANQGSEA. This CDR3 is CSVGAGAFNEQFF. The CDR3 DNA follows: TGCAGCGTTGGGGCGGGAGCCTTCAATGAGCAGTTCTTC.

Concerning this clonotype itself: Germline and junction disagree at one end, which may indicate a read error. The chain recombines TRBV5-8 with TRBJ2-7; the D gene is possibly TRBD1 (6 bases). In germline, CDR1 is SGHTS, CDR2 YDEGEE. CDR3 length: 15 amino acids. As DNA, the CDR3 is TGTGCCAGCAGCCTAGGGGACACGAAGACGTGGGAGCATTACTTC. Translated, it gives CASSLGDTKTWEHYF. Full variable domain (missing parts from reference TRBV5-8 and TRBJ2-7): EAGVTQSPTHLIKTRGQQATLRCSPISGHTSVYWYQQALGLGLQFLLWYDEGEERNRGNFPPRFSGRQFPNYSSELNVNALELEDSALYLCASSLGDTKTWEHYFGPGTRLTVT.

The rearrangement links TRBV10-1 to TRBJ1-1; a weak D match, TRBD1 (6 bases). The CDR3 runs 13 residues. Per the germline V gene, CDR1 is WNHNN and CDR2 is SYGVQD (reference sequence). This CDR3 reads CVVPGGPHREAFF. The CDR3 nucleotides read TGCGTCGTGCCCGGGGGCCCGCACCGAGAAGCTTTCTTT.